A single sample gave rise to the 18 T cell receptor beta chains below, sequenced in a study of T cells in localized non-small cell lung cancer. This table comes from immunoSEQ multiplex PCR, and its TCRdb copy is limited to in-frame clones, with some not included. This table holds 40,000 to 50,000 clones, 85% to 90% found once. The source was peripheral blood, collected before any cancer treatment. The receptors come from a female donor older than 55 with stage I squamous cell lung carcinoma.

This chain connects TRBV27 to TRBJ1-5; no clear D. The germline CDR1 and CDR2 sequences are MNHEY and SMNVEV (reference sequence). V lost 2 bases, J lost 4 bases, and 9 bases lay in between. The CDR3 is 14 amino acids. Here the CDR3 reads CASSLVGSNQPQHF. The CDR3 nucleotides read TGTGCCAGCAGTTTAGTAGGCAGTAATCAGCCCCAGCATTTT.

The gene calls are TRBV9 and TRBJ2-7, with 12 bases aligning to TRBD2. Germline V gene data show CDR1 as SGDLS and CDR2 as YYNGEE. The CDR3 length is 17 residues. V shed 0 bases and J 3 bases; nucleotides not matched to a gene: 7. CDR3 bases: TGTGCCAGCAGCGTAGGGGTGAGGACTAGCGGGGACTACGAGCAGTACTTC. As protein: CASSVGVRTSGDYEQYF.

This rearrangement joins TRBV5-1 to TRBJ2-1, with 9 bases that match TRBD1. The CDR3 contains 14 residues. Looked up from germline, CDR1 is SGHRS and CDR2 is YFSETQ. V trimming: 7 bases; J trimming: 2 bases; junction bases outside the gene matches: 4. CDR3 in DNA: TGCGCCAGCCGGGACAGGGCGACCTACAATGAGCAGTTCTTC. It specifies CASRDRATYNEQFF.

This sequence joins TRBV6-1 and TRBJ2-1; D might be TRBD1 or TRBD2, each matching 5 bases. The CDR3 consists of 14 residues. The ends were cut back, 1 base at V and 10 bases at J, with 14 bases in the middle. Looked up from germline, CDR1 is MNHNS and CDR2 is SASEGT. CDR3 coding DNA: TGTGCCAGCAGTGAAGACCCAGGGAGAGAAGAGCAGTTCTTC. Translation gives CASSEDPGREEQFF.

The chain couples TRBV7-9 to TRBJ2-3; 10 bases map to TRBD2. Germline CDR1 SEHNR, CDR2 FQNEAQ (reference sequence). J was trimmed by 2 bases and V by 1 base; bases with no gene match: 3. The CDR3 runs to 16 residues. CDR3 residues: CASSLGAGGITDTQYF. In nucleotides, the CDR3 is TGTGCCAGCAGCTTAGGAGCGGGAGGGATCACAGATACGCAGTATTTT.

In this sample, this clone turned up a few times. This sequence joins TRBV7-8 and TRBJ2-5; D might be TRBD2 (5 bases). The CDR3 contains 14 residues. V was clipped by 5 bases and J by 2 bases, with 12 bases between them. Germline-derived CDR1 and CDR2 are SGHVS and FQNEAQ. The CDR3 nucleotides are TGTGCCAGCAGCCCTCGGACTGGTCAAGAGACCCAGTACTTC. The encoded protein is CASSPRTGQETQYF.

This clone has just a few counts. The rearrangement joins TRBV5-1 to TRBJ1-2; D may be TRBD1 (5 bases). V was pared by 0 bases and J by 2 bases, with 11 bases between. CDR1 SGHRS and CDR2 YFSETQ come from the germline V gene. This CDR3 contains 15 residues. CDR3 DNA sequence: TGCGCCAGCAGCTTGGAGGCAGGGATGAACTATGGCTACACCTTC. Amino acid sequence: CASSLEAGMNYGYTF.

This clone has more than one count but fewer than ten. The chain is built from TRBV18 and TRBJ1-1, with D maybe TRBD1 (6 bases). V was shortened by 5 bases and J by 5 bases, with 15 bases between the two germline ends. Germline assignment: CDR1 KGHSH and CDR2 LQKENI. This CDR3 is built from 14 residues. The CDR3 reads CASSTGKGGTEAFF. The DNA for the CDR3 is TGTGCCAGCTCAACAGGGAAAGGTGGAACTGAAGCTTTCTTT.

The CDR3 sequence is CASSESSSGRTEQFF. The CDR3 DNA sequence: TGCGCCAGCAGTGAGTCGTCTAGCGGGAGGACTGAGCAGTTCTTC. J is TRBJ2-1 and V is TRBV10-2; 11 bases map to TRBD2. Per germline, CDR1 WSHSY and CDR2 SAAADI. The CDR3 has 15 residues. V lost 0 bases, J lost 9 bases, and 4 bases stayed unmatched.

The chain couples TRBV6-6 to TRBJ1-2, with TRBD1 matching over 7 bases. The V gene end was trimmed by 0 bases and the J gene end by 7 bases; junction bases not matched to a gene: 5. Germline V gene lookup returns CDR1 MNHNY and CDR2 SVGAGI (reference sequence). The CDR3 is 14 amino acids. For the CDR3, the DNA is TGTGCCAGCAGTTACTCAGGGGGCGAAGGTGGCTACACCTTC. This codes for CASSYSGGEGGYTF.

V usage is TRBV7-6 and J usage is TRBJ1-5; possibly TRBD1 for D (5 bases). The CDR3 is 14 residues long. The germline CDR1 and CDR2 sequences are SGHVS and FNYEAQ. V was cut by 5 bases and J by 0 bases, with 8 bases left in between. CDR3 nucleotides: TGTGCCAGCAGCGTAGGGACTAGCAATCAGCCCCAGCATTTT. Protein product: CASSVGTSNQPQHF.

The CDR3 DNA sequence: TGTGCCAGCAGCTCCCGGAGCGGGAGTTTGAATGAGCAGTTCTTC. Amino acids: CASSSRSGSLNEQFF. The V gene is TRBV7-3, the J gene TRBJ2-1; 8 bases are shared with TRBD2. From germline, CDR1 is SGHTA and CDR2 FQGTGA. This CDR3 is 15 amino acids long. V dropped 4 bases and J dropped 7; count of bases not matched to a gene: 9.

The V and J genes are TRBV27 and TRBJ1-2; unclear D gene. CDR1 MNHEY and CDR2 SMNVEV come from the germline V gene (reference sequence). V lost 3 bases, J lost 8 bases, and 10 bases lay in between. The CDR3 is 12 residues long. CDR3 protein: CASSFLHGGYTF. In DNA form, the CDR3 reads TGTGCCAGCAGTTTTCTACACGGGGGCTACACCTTC.

CDR3 amino acids: CASSPRLAGGVYNEQFF. The DNA of the CDR3 is TGTGCCAGCTCACCGCGACTAGCGGGAGGAGTCTACAATGAGCAGTTCTTC. This rearrangement joins TRBV18 to TRBJ2-1; 13 nucleotides agree with TRBD2. This CDR3 region has 17 residues. Germline lookup yields CDR1 KGHSH and CDR2 LQKENI. The junction had 5 bases not matched to a gene; V was cut back by 3 bases and J by 3 bases.

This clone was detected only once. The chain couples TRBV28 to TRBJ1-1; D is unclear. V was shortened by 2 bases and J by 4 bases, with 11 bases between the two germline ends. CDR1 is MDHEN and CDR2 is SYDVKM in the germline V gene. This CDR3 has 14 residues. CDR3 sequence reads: CASSLISVSTEAFF. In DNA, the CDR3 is TGTGCCAGCAGTTTAATAAGTGTTAGCACTGAAGCTTTCTTT.

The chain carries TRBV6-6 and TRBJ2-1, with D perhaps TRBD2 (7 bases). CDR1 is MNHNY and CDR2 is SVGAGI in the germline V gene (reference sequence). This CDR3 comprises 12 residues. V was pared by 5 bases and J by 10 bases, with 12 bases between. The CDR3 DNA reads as TGTGCCAGCAGTCTCTGGGGGGGCGAGCAGTTCTTC. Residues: CASSLWGGEQFF.

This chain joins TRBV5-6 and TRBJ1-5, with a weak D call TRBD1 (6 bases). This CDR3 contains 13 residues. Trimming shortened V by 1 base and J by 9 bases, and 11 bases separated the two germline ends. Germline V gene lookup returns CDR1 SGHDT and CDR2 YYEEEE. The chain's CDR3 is CASSLLRGGPQHF. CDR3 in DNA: TGTGCCAGCAGCTTGTTACGAGGGGGGCCCCAGCATTTT.

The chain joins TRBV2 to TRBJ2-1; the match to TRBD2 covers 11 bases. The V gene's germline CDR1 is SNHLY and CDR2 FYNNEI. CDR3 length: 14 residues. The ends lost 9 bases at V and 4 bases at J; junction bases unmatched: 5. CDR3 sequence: CASLAGGQYNEQFF. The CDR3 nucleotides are TGTGCCAGTCTAGCGGGGGGCCAATACAATGAGCAGTTCTTC.